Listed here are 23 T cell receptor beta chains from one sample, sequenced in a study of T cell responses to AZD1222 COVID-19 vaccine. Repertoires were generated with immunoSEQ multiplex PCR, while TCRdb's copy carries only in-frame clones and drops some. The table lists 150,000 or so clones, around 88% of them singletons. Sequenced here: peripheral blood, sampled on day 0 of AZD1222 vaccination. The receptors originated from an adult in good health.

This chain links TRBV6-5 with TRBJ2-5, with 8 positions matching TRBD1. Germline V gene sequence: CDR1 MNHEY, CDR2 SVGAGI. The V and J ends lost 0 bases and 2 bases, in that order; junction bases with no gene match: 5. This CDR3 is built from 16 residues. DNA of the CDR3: TGTGCCAGCAGTTACTCGGGACAGGTGGGGCAAGAGACCCAGTACTTC. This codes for CASSYSGQVGQETQYF.

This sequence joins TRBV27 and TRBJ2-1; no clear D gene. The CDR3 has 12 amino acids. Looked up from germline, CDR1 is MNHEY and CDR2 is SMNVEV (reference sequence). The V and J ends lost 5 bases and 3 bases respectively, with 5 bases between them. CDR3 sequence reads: CASSLDYNEQFF. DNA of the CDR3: TGTGCCAGCAGTCTGGACTACAATGAGCAGTTCTTC.

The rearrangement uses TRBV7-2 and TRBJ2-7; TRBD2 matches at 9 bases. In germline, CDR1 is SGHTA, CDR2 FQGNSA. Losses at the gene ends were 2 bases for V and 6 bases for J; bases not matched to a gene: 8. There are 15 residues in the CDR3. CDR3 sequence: CASSLHSGSPLEQYF. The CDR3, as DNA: TGTGCCAGCAGCTTACATAGCGGGAGTCCTCTCGAGCAGTACTTC.

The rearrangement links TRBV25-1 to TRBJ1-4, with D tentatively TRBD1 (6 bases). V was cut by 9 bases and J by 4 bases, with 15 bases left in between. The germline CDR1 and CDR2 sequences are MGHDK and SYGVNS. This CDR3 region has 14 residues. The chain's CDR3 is CASQIGGGNEKLFF. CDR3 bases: TGTGCCAGTCAGATCGGAGGGGGTAATGAAAAACTGTTTTTT.

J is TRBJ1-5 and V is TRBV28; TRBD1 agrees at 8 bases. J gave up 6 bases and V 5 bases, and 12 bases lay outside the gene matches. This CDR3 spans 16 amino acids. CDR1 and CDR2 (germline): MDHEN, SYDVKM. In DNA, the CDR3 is TGTGCCAGCAGTCCCCCGGCGGACAGGGCGGGTCAGCCCCAGCATTTT. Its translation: CASSPPADRAGQPQHF.

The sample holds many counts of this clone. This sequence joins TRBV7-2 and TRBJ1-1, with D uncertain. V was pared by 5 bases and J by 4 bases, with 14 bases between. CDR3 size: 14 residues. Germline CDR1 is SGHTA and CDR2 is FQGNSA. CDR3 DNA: TGTGCCAGCAGCCCGAGGGATGCGCGCACTGAAGCTTTCTTT. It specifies CASSPRDARTEAFF. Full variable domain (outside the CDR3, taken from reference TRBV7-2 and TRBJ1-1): GAGVSQSPSNKVTEKGKDVELRCDPISGHTALYWYRQSLGQGLEFLIYFQGNSAPDKSGLPSDRFSAERTGGSVSTLTIQRTQQEDSAVYLCASSPRDARTEAFFGQGTRLTVV.

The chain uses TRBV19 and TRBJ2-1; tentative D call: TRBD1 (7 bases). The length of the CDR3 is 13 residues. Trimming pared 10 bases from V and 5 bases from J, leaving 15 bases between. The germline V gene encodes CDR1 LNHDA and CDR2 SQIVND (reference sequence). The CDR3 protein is CAIRAGGNNEQFF. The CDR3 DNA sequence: TGTGCCATCCGAGCAGGGGGGAACAATGAGCAGTTCTTC.

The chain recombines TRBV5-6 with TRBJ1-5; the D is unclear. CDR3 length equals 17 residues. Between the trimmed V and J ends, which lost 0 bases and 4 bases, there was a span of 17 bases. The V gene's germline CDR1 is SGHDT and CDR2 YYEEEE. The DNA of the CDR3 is TGTGCCAGCAGCTTGGCGGCCCAGGCCGCGGGAAATCAGCCCCAGCATTTT. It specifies CASSLAAQAAGNQPQHF.

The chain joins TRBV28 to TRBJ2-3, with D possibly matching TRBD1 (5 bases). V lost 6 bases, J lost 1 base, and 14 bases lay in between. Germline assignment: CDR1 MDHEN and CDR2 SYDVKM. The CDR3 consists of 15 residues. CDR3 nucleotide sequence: TGTGCCAGCAGCGATAGGGGCACCCGCACAGATACGCAGTATTTT. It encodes CASSDRGTRTDTQYF.

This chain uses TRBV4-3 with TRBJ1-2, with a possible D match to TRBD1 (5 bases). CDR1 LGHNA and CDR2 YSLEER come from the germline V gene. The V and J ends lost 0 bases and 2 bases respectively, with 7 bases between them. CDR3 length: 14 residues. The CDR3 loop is CASSQDWGNYGYTF. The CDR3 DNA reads TGCGCCAGCAGCCAAGATTGGGGCAACTATGGCTACACCTTC.

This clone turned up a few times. The CDR3 region is CASSLGADTGELFF. Written as DNA, the CDR3 is TGTGCCAGCAGCTTAGGGGCAGACACCGGGGAGCTGTTTTTT. The J gene is TRBJ2-2, the V gene TRBV7-6, with D hard to call. CDR1 is SGHVS and CDR2 is FNYEAQ in the germline V gene. The V end lost 1 base, the J end lost 3 bases, and 6 bases lay between the germline ends. The CDR3 is made up of 14 amino acids.

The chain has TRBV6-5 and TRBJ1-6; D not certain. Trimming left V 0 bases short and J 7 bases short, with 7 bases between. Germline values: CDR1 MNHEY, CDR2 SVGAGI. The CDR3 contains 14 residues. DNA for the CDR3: TGTGCCAGCAGTTACTCGACGGGAAATTCACCCCTCCACTTT. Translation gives CASSYSTGNSPLHF.

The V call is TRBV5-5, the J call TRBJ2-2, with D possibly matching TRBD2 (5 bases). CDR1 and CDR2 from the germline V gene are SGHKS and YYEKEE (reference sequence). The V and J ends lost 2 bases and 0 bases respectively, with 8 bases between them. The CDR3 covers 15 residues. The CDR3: CASSLLDTNTGELFF. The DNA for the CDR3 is TGTGCCAGCAGCTTACTAGACACGAACACCGGGGAGCTGTTTTTT. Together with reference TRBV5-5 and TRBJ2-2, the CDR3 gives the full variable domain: DAGVTQSPTHLIKTRGQQVTLRCSPISGHKSVSWYQQVLGQGPQFIFQYYEKEERGRGNFPDRFSARQFPNYSSELNVNALLLGDSALYLCASSLLDTNTGELFFGEGSRLTVL.

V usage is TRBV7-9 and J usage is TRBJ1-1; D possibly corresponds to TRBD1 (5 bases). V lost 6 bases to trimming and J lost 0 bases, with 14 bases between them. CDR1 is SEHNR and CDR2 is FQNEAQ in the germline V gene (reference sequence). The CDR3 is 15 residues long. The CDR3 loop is CASSRQFLMNTEAFF. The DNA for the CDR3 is TGTGCCAGCAGTCGACAGTTTCTCATGAACACTGAAGCTTTCTTT.

The CDR3 bases are TGTGCCAGCAGTCCTTACGACAGGGCGAATTCACCCCTCCACTTT. As protein: CASSPYDRANSPLHF. The gene calls are TRBV11-3 and TRBJ1-6; 7 nucleotides align to TRBD1. J was trimmed by 7 bases and V by 6 bases; bases with no gene match: 9. This CDR3 comprises 15 residues. From germline, CDR1 is SGHNT and CDR2 YENEEA.

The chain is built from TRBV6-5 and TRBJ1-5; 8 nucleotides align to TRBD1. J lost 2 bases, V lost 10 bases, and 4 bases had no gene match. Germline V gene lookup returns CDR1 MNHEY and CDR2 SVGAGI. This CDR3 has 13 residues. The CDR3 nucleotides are TGTGCCACAGGACAGGGAGGCAATCAGCCCCAGCATTTT. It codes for CATGQGGNQPQHF.

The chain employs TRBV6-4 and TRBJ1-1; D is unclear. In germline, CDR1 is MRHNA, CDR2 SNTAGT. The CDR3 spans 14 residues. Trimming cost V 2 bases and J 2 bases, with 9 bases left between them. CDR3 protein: CASSDRPHNTEAFF. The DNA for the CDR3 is TGTGCCAGCAGTGACAGGCCTCATAACACTGAAGCTTTCTTT.

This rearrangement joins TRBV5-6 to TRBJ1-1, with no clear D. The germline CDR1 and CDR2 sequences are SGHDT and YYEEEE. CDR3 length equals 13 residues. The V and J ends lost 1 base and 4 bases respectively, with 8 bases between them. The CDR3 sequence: CASSLRPGTEAFF. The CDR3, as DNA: TGTGCCAGCAGCTTGAGGCCGGGCACTGAAGCTTTCTTT.

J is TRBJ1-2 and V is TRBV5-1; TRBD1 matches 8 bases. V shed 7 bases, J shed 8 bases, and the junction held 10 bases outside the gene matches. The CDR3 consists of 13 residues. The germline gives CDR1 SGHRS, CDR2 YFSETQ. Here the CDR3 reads CASVDAGGYGYTF. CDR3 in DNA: TGCGCCAGCGTTGACGCAGGGGGCTACGGCTACACCTTC.

CDR3 sequence: CASTRRTGGHGELFF. The CDR3 nucleotides are TGTGCCAGTACCCGGAGAACAGGGGGCCACGGGGAGCTGTTTTTT. The chain links TRBV19 to TRBJ2-2; 9 nucleotides match TRBD1. The CDR3 has 15 amino acids. Germline loops: CDR1 LNHDA, CDR2 SQIVND (reference sequence). The junction had 10 bases not matched to a gene; V was cut back by 7 bases and J by 7 bases.

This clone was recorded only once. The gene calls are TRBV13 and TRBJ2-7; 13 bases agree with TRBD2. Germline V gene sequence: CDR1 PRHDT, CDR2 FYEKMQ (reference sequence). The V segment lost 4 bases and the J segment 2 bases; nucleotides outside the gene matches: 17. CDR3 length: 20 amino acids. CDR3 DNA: TGTGCCAGCAGCTCCACCCCCGGGACTAGCGGGGCCACGATTCCCTACGAGCAGTACTTC. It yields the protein CASSSTPGTSGATIPYEQYF.

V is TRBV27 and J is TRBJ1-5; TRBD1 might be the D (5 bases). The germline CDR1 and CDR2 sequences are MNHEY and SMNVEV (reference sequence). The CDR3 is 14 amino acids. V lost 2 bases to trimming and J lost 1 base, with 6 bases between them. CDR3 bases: TGTGCCAGCAGTTTACGGGGGAGCAATCAGCCCCAGCATTTT. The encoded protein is CASSLRGSNQPQHF.

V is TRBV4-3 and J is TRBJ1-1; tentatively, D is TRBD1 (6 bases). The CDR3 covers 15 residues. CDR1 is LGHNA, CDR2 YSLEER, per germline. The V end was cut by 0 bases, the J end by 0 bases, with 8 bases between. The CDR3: CASSQETGLNTEAFF. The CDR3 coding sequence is TGCGCCAGCAGCCAAGAAACAGGGCTGAACACTGAAGCTTTCTTT.